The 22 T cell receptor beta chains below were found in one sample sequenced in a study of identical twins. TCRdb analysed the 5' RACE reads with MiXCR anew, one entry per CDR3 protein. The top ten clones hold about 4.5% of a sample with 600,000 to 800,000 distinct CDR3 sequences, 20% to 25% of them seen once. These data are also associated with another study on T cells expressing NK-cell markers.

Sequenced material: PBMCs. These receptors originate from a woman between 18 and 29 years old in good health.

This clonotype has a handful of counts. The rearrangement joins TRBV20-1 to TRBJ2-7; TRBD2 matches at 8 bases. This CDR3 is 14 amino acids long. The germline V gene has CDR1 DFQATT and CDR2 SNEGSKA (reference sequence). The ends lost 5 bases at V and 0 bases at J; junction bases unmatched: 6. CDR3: CSAQTSESSYEQYF. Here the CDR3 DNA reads TGCAGTGCTCAGACTAGCGAAAGCTCCTACGAGCAGTACTTC.

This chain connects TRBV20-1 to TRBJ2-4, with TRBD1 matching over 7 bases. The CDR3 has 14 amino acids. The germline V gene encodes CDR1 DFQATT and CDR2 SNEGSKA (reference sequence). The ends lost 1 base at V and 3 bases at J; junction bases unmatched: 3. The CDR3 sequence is CSARVQGSKNIQYF. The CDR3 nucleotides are TGCAGTGCTAGAGTACAGGGGAGCAAAAACATTCAGTACTTC.

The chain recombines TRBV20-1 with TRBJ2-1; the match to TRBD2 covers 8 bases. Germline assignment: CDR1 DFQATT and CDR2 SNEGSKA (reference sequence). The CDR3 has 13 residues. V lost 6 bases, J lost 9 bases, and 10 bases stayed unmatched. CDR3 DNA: TGCAGTGCCTTACAGCGGGAGAACGGTGAGCAGTTCTTC. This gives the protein CSALQRENGEQFF.

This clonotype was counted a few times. The CDR3 spells CASTFRGGAGEQYF. For the CDR3, the DNA is TGTGCCAGCACCTTCAGAGGGGGGGCGGGAGAGCAGTACTTC. This chain joins TRBV6-1 and TRBJ2-7; the D gene is possibly TRBD2 (7 bases). V lost 7 bases, J lost 7 bases, and 20 bases lay in between. Per the germline V gene, CDR1 is MNHNS and CDR2 is SASEGT. This CDR3 contains 14 residues.

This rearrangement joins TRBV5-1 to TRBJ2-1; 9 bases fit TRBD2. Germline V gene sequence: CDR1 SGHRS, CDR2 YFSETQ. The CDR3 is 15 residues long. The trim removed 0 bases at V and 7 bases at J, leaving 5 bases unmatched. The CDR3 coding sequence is TGCGCCAGCAGCTTGGTTCTAGCGGGGACTAATGAGCAGTTCTTC. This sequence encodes CASSLVLAGTNEQFF.

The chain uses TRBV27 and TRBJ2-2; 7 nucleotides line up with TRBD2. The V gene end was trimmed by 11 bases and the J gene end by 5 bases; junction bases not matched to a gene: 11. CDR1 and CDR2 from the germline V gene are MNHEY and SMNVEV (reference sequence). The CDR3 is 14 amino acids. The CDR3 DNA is TGTGCCTCCTCGACTAGCTGGAATACCGGGGAGCTGTTTTTT. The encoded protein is CASSTSWNTGELFF.

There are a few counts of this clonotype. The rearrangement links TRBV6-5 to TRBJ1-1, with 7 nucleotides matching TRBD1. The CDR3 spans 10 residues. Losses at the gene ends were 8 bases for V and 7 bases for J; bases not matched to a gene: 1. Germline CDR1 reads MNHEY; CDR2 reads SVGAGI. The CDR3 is CASRDSEAFF. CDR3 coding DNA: TGTGCCAGCCGGGACAGTGAAGCTTTCTTT.

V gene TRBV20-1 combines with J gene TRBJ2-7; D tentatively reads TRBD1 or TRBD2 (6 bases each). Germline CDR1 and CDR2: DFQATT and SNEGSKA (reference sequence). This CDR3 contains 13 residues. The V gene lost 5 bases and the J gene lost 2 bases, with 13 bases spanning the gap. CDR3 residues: CSAVRGTPYEQYF. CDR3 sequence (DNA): TGCAGTGCTGTAAGGGGGACTCCCTACGAGCAGTACTTC.

The CDR3 bases are TGTGCCAGGGGGAGAAGACTAGCGGGGGATGAGCAGTTCTTC. It translates to CARGRRLAGDEQFF. This sequence joins TRBV7-2 and TRBJ2-1; 12 positions agree with TRBD2. Looked up from germline, CDR1 is SGHTA and CDR2 is FQGNSA. The trim removed 9 bases at V and 8 bases at J, leaving 8 bases unmatched. CDR3 length: 14 amino acids.

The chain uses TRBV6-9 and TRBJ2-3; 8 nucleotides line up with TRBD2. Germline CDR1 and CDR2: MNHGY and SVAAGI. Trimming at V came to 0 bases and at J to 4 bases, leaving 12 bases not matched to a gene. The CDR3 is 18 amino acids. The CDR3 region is CASSYSPSGRSVADTQYF. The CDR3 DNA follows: TGTGCCAGCAGTTATTCGCCTAGCGGGCGCTCTGTGGCAGATACGCAGTATTTT.

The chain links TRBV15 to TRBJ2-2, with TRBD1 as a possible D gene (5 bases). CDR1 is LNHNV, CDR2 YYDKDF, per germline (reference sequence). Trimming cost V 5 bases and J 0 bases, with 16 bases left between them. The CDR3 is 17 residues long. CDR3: CATSYPSETANTGELFF. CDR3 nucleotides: TGTGCCACCAGCTATCCCTCGGAGACAGCGAACACCGGGGAGCTGTTTTTT.

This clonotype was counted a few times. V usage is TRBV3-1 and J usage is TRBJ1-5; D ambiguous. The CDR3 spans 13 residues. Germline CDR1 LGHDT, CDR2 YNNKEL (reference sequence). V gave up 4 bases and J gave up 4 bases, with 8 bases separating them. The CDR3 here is CASSPTRNQPQHF. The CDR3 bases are TGTGCCAGCAGCCCAACGCGAAATCAGCCCCAGCATTTT.

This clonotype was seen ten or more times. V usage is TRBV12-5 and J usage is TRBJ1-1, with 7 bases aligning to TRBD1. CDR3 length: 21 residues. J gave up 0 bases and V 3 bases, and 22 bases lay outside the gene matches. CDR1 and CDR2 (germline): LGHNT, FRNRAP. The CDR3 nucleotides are TGTGCTAGTGGTTTCTTCAGTCCGTTGACAGGGATACGGCGAATGAACACTGAAGCTTTCTTT. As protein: CASGFFSPLTGIRRMNTEAFF.

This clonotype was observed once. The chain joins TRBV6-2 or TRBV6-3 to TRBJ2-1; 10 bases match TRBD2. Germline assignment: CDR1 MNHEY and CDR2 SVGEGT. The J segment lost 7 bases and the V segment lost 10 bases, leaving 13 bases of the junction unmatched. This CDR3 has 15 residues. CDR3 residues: CATTYLSGRRNEQFF. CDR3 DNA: TGTGCCACCACCTACCTTAGCGGGAGGAGGAATGAGCAGTTCTTC.

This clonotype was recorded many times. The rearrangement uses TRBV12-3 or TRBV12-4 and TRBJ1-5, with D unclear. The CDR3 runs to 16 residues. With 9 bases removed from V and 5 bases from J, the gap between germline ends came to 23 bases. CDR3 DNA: TGTGCCAGTAGAGCCCAAGGGTTGAGGAGGGATCAGCCCCAGCATTTT. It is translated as CASRAQGLRRDQPQHF.

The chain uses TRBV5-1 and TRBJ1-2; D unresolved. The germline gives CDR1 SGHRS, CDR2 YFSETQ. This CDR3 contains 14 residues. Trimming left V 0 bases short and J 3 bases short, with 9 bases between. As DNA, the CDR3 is TGCGCCAGCAGCTTGGACGGACGCGACTATGGCTACACCTTC. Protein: CASSLDGRDYGYTF. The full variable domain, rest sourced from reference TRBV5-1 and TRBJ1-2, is KAGVTQTPRYLIKTRGQQVTLSCSPISGHRSVSWYQQTPGQGLQFLFEYFSETQRNKGNFPGRFSGRQFSNSRSEMNVSTLELGDSALYLCASSLDGRDYGYTFGSGTRLTVV.

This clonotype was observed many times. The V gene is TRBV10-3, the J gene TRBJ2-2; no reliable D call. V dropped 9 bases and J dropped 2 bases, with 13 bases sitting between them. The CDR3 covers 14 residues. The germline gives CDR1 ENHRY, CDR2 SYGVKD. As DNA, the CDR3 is TGTGCCATGGGTCGCTACAGTAACACCGGGGAGCTGTTTTTT. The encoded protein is CAMGRYSNTGELFF.

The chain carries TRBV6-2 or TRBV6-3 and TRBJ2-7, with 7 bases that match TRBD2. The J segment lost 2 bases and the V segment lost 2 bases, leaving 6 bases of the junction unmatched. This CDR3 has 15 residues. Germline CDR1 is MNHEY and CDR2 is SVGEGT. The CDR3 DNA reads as TGTGCCAGCAGTTACATTGGGCTAGCGGCCTACGAGCAGTACTTC. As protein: CASSYIGLAAYEQYF.

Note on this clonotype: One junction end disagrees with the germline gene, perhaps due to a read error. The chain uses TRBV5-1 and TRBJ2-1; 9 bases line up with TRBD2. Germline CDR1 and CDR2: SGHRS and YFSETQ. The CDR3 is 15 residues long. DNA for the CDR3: TGCGCCAGCAGGCACGGGACTAGCTCCTACTGGGGAGTGGAATTC. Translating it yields CASRHGTSSYWGVEF.

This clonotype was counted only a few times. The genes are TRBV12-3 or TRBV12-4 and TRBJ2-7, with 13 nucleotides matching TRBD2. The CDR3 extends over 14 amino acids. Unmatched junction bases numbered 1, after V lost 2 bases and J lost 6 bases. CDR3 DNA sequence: TGTGCCAGCAGTTTAAGACTAGCGGGGGGCGAGCAGTACTTC. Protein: CASSLRLAGGEQYF.

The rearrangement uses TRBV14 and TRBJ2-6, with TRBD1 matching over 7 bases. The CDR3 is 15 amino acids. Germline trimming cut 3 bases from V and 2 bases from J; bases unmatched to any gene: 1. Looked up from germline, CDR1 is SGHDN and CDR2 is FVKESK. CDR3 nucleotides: TGTGCCAGCAGCCATACAGGGGCTGGGGCCAACGTCCTGACTTTC. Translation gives CASSHTGAGANVLTF. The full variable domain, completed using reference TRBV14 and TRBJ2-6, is EAGVTQFPSHSVIEKGQTVTLRCDPISGHDNLYWYRRVMGKEIKFLLHFVKESKQDESGMPNNRFLAERTGGTYSTLKVQPAELEDSGVYFCASSHTGAGANVLTFGAGSRLTVL.

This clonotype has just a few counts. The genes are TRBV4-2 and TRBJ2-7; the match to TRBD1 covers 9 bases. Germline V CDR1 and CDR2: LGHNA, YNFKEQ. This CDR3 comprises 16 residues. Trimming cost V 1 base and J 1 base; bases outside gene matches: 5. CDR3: CASSQALQGASYEQYF. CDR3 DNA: TGTGCCAGCAGCCAAGCACTACAGGGGGCATCCTACGAGCAGTACTTC.